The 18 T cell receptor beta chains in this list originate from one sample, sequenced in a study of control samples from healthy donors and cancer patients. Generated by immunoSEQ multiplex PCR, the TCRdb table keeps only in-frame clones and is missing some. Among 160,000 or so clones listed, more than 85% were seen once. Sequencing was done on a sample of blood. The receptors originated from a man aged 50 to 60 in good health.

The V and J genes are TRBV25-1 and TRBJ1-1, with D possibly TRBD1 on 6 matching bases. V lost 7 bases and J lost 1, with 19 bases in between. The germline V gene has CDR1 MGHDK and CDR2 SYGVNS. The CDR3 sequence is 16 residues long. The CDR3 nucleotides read TGTGCCAGCACCCTGGGGGGGGGCGAGGCGAACACTGAAGCTTTCTTT. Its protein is CASTLGGGEANTEAFF.

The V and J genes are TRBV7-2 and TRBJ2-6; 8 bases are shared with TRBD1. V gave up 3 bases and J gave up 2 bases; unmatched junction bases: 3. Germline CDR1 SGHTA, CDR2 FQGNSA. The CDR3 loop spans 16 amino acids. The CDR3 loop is CASSLGTGAGANVLTF. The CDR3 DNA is TGTGCCAGCAGCTTGGGGACAGGTGCTGGGGCCAACGTCCTGACTTTC.

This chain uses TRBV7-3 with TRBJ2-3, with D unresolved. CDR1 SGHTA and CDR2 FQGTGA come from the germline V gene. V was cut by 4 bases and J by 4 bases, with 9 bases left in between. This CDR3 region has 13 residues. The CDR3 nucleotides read TGTGCCAGCAGCTCACGACACCCAGATACGCAGTATTTT. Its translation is CASSSRHPDTQYF.

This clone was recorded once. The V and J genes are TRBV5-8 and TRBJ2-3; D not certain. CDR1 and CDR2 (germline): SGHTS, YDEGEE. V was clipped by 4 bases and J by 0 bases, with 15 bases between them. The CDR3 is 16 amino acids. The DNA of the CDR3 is TGTGCCAGCAGCCCCCCTTGGGCAGTTAGCACAGATACGCAGTATTTT. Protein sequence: CASSPPWAVSTDTQYF.

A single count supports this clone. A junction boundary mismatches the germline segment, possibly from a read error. The CDR3 loop is CASKGENTEAFF. For the CDR3, the DNA is TGTGCGAGTAAAGGGGAGAACACTGAAGCTTTCTTT. V gene TRBV19 combines with J gene TRBJ1-1, with D maybe TRBD1 (5 bases). Germline CDR1 LNHDA, CDR2 SQIVND (reference sequence). The CDR3 contains 12 residues. Complete variable domain (other parts from reference TRBV19 and TRBJ1-1): DGGITQSPKYLFRKEGQNVTLSCEQNLNHDAMYWYRQDPGQGLRLIYYSQIVNDFQKGDIAEGYSVSREKKESFPLTVTSAQKNPTAFYLCASKGENTEAFFGQGTRLTVV.

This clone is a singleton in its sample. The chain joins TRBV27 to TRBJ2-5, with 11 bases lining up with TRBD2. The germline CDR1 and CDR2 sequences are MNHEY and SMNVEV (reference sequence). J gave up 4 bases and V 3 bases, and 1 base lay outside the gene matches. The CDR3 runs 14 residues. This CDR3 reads CASSFGTSGETQYF. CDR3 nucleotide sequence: TGTGCCAGCAGTTTTGGGACTAGCGGAGAGACCCAGTACTTC.

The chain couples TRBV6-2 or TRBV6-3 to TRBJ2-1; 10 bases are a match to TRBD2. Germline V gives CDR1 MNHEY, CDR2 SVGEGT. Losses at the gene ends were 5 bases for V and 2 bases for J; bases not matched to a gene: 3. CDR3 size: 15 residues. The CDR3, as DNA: TGTGCCAGCAGTCGAACTAGCGGGGCCTACAATGAGCAGTTCTTC. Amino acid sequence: CASSRTSGAYNEQFF.

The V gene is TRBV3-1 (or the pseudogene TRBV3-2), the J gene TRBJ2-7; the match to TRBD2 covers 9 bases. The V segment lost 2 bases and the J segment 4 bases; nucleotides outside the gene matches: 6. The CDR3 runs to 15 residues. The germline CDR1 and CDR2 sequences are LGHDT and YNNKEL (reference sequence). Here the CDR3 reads CASSQFHSGSYEQYF. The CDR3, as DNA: TGTGCCAGCAGCCAATTTCATAGCGGGAGTTACGAGCAGTACTTC.

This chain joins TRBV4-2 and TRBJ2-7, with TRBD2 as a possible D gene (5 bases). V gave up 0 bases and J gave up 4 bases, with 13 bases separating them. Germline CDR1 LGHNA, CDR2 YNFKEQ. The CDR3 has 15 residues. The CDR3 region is CASSQDRPDWYEQYF. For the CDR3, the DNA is TGTGCCAGCAGCCAAGATAGGCCGGACTGGTACGAGCAGTACTTC.

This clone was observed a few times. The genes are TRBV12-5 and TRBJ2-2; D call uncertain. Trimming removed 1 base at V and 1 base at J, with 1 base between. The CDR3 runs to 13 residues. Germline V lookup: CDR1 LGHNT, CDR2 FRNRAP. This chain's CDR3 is CASGLGNTGELFF. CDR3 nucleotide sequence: TGTGCTAGTGGTTTGGGGAACACCGGGGAGCTGTTTTTT.

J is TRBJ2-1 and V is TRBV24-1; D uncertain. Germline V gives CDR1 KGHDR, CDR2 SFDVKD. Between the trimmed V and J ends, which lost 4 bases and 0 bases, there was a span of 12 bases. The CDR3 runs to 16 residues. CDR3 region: CATSDRLASSYNEQFF. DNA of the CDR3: TGTGCCACCAGTGACCGACTGGCCAGCTCCTACAATGAGCAGTTCTTC.

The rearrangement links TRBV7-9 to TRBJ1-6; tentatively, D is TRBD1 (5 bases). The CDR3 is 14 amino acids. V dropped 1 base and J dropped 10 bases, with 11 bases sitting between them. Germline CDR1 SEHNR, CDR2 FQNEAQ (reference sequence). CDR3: CASSLGGQASPLHF. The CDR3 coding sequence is TGTGCCAGCAGCTTAGGGGGCCAGGCCTCACCCCTCCACTTT.

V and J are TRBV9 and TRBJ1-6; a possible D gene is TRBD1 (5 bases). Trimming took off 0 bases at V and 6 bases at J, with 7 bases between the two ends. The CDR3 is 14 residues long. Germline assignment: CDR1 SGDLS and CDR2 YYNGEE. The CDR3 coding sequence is TGTGCCAGCAGCGTAGCAGGGAGTAATTCACCCCTCCACTTT. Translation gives CASSVAGSNSPLHF.

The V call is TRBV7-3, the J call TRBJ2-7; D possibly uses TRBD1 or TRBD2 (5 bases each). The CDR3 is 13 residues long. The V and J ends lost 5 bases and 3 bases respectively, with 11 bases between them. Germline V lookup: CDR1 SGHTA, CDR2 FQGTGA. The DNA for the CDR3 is TGTGCCAGCAGCCCGGGACGGTTCTACGAGCAGTACTTC. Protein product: CASSPGRFYEQYF.

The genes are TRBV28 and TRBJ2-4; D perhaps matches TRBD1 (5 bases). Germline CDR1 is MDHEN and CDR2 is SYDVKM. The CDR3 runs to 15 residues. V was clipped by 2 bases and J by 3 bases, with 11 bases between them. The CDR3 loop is CASSLRGYDKNIQYF. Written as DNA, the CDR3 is TGTGCCAGCAGTTTAAGGGGATACGACAAAAACATTCAGTACTTC. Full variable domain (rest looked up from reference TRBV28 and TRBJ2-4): DVKVTQSSRYLVKRTGEKVFLECVQDMDHENMFWYRQDPGLGLRLIYFSYDVKMKEKGDIPEGYSVSREKKERFSLILESASTNQTSMYLCASSLRGYDKNIQYFGAGTRLSVL.

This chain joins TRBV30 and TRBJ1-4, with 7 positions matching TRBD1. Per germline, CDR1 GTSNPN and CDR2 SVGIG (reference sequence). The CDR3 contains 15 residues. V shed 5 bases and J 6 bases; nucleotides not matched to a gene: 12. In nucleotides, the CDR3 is TGTGCCTGGGGGTACGGACAGGCCAGAGATGAAAAACTGTTTTTT. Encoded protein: CAWGYGQARDEKLFF.

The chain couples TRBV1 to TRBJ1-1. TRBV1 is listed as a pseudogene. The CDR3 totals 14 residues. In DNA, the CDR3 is TGCACCAGCACACAGGGGAGGGAGCGCACTGAAGCTTTCTTT. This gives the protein CTSTQGRERTEAFF.

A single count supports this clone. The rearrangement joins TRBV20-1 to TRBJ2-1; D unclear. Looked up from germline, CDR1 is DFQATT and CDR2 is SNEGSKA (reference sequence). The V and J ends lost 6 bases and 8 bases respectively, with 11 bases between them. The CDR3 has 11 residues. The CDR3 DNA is TGCAGTGCGAAGGTGGTCGATGAGCAGTTCTTC. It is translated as CSAKVVDEQFF.